Listed below are T cell receptor beta chains from one sample, sequenced in a study of T cell repertoires in cytomegalovirus infection. TCRdb re-derived calls from the reads in MiXCR, one entry per CDR3 protein. There are roughly 720,000 distinct CDR3 sequences in the sample; less than 40% occur only once, and around 3% lies in the top ten. Source material: PBMCs. These receptors were collected from a human donor in good health (CMV status not recorded). Some clones in this sample may be carry-over from other donors' samples. Both conserved end residues are part of each CDR3. Each record gives: D gene, J gene, clone size, V gene, CDR3 protein, CDR3 DNA. D genes are given only for firm matches. Expanded clones are given a class, and other clones once, few, many or no size at all.

NA | TRBJ1-2 | NA | TRBV12-3/TRBV12-4 | CASSSSGTGDYTF | TGTGCCAGCAGTTCCTCCGGGACGGGCGACTACACCTTC
NA | TRBJ1-1 | once | TRBV20-1 | CSARDLIKPRGTEAFF | TGCAGTGCTAGAGATTTGATTAAACCCAGGGGCACTGAAGCTTTCTTT
NA | TRBJ1-2 | NA | TRBV7-9 | CASSLESGFSGGYTF | TGTGCCAGCAGCTTAGAATCGGGGTTTTCGGGTGGCTACACCTTC
TRBD1 | TRBJ1-2 | NA | TRBV5-1 | CASSAGQGRGTYGYTF | TGCGCCAGCAGCGCCGGACAGGGCCGAGGCACCTATGGCTACACCTTC
NA | TRBJ2-5 | many | TRBV7-2 | CASSPAIRETQYF | TGTGCCAGCAGCCCGGCTATTCGAGAGACCCAGTACTTC
NA | TRBJ2-3 | NA | TRBV20-1 | CSATYGTSSDPLDSASTDTQYF | TGCAGTGCCACCTACGGGACAAGCTCCGACCCGTTGGATTCCGCTAGCACAGATACGCAGTATTTT
TRBD1 | TRBJ2-3 | NA | TRBV4-2 | CASRRGTGEGGTDTQYF | TGTGCCAGCAGACGGGGGACAGGGGAAGGGGGGACAGATACGCAGTATTTT
TRBD2 | TRBJ2-5 | NA | TRBV2 | CASSVWTSGGSQETQYF | TGTGCCAGCAGTGTTTGGACGAGCGGGGGGTCACAAGAGACCCAGTACTTC
TRBD2 | TRBJ2-1 | few | TRBV7-4 | CASSLGSLAASGSNNEQFF | TGTGCCAGCAGCTTAGGATCTTTGGCGGCTAGCGGGAGTAACAATGAGCAGTTCTTC
NA | TRBJ1-2 | NA | TRBV6-6 | CASSYRGTQAVYGYTF | TGTGCCAGCAGTTACCGCGGCACACAAGCTGTTTATGGCTACACCTTC
TRBD2 | TRBJ2-5 | NA | TRBV7-2 | CARKLASGGGKGAQYF | TGTGCCAGAAAACTGGCTAGCGGGGGGGGAAAGGGGGCCCAGTACTTC
TRBD2 | TRBJ2-2 | NA | TRBV20-1 | CSASGLAGGPGELFF | TGCAGTGCTAGCGGACTAGCGGGAGGGCCCGGGGAGCTGTTTTTT
TRBD1 | TRBJ2-3 | NA | TRBV7-6 | CASSLGTQGGVLKDTQYF | TGTGCCAGCAGCTTAGGGACACAGGGGGGAGTGCTGAAAGATACGCAGTATTTT
TRBD2 | TRBJ2-7 | NA | TRBV28 | CASSFLAGVSEQYF | TGTGCCAGCAGTTTCTTAGCGGGAGTCTCCGAGCAGTACTTC
NA | TRBJ2-6 | NA | TRBV20-1 | CSARDNYGSGANVLTF | TGCAGTGCTAGAGATAACTACGGCTCTGGGGCCAACGTCCTGACTTTC
TRBD2 | TRBJ2-4 | many | TRBV7-2 | CASSLHGLAGAKNIQYF | TGTGCCAGCAGCCTCCACGGACTAGCGGGAGCCAAAAACATTCAGTACTTC
NA | TRBJ1-1 | once | TRBV7-9 | CASRTTNTEAFF | TGTGCCAGCAGGACAACGAACACTGAAGCTTTCTTT
TRBD1 | TRBJ1-3 | NA | TRBV7-6 | CASSLGDPGQGNTIYF | TGTGCCAGCAGCTTAGGGGACCCGGGACAGGGAAACACCATATATTTT
TRBD1 | TRBJ1-4 | NA | TRBV27 | CASSLSTGVNEKLFF | TGTGCCAGCAGTTTATCGACAGGGGTAAATGAAAAACTGTTTTTT
NA | TRBJ1-4 | NA | TRBV6-6 | CASTPRGGINEKLFF | TGTGCCAGCACCCCACGGGGGGGGATTAATGAAAAACTGTTTTTT
TRBD1 | TRBJ2-7 | few | TRBV28 | CASSLPQGDEQYF | TGTGCCAGCAGTTTACCACAGGGGGACGAGCAGTACTTC
NA | TRBJ1-5 | NA | TRBV27 | CASVDLGRGGNQPQHF | TGTGCCAGCGTAGATCTTGGCCGAGGGGGCAATCAGCCCCAGCATTTT
TRBD1 | TRBJ1-6 | NA | TRBV12-3/TRBV12-4 | CASRDRGPYNSPLHF | TGTGCCAGCAGGGACAGGGGGCCATATAATTCACCCCTCCACTTT
NA | TRBJ1-2 | once | TRBV7-2 | CASSFDRSSYGYTF | TGTGCCAGCAGTTTCGACAGATCAAGCTATGGCTACACCTTC
TRBD2 | TRBJ2-1 | NA | TRBV19 | CASSSSSGSFYNEQFF | TGTGCCAGTAGTTCCTCTAGCGGGAGCTTCTACAATGAGCAGTTCTTC
NA | TRBJ2-3 | few | TRBV2 | CASSEVAGSTDTQYF | TGTGCCAGCAGTGAAGTTGCCGGTAGCACAGATACGCAGTATTTT
NA | TRBJ2-1 | few | TRBV5-6 | CASRTNTLISSYNEQFF | TGTGCCAGCAGGACGAACACACTGATTAGCTCCTACAATGAGCAGTTCTTC
NA | TRBJ2-7 | few | TRBV19 | CASSGRKDGEQYF | TGTGCCAGTAGTGGACGGAAGGACGGCGAGCAGTACTTC
TRBD2 | TRBJ2-1 | many | TRBV7-2 | CASSTTSGRGNEQFF | TGTGCCAGCAGCACGACTAGCGGGAGGGGGAATGAGCAGTTCTTC
NA | TRBJ1-6 | many | TRBV28 | CASSYNRGARNSPLHF | TGTGCCAGCAGTTATAATAGGGGGGCGCGTAATTCACCCCTCCACTTT
TRBD2 | TRBJ2-7 | NA | TRBV12-3/TRBV12-4 | CASTRTSSSYEQYF | TGTGCCAGCACCAGGACTAGCAGCTCCTACGAGCAGTACTTC
TRBD2 | TRBJ2-3 | NA | TRBV7-2 | CASSLSSGRLTDTQYF | TGTGCCAGCAGCTTAAGTAGCGGGAGGCTCACAGATACGCAGTATTTT
NA | TRBJ1-2 | few | TRBV5-1 | CASTSGAGGYTF | TGCGCCAGCACATCGGGGGCGGGAGGCTACACCTTC
NA | TRBJ1-5 | few | TRBV12-3/TRBV12-4 | CASSLGRTRDQPQHF | TGTGCCAGCAGTTTGGGTCGGACCCGGGATCAGCCCCAGCATTTT
NA | TRBJ2-5 | NA | TRBV20-1 | CSARTGDGQETQYF | TGCAGTGCTAGAACGGGAGACGGCCAAGAGACCCAGTACTTC
NA | TRBJ2-7 | many | TRBV7-8 | CASSPRRTPIYEQYF | TGTGCCAGCAGCCCCCGGCGGACCCCCATCTACGAGCAGTACTTC
NA | TRBJ2-7 | NA | TRBV28 | CASAGDGQSYEQYF | TGTGCCAGCGCAGGGGACGGACAGTCCTACGAGCAGTACTTC